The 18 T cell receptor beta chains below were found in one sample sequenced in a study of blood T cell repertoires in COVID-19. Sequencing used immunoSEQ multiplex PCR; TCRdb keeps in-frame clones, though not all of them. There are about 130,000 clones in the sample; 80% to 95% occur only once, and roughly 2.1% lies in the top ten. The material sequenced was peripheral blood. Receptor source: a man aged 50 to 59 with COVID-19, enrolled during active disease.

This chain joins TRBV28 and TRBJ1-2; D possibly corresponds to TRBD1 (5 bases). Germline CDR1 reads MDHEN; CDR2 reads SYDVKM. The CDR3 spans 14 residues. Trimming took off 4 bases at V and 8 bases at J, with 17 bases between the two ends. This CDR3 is CASSSGTRVGGYTF. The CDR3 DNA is TGTGCCAGCAGTTCCGGAACCAGGGTGGGCGGCTACACCTTC.

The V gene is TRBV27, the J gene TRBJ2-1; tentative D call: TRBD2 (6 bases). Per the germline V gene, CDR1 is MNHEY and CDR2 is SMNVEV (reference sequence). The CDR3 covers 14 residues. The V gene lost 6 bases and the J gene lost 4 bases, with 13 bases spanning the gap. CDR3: CASSPGTVYNEQFF. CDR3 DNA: TGTGCCAGCAGCCCCGGGACTGTATACAATGAGCAGTTCTTC.

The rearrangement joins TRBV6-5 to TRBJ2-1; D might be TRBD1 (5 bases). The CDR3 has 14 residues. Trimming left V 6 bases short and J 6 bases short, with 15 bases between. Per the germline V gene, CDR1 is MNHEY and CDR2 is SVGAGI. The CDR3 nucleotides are TGTGCCAGCAGAAACGCACAAGGGGTCAATGAGCAGTTCTTC. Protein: CASRNAQGVNEQFF.

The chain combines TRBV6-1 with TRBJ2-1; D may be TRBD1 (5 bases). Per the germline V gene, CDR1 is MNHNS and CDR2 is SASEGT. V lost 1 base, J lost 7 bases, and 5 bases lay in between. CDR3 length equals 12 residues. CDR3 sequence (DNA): TGTGCCAGCAGTGAAGGGACAAATGAGCAGTTCTTC. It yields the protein CASSEGTNEQFF.

The CDR3 region has the DNA TGTGCCAGCAGCATACAGGAGAACACCGGGGAGCTGTTTTTT. This translates into CASSIQENTGELFF. V and J are TRBV7-6 and TRBJ2-2, with D possibly TRBD1 on 5 matching bases. The CDR3 totals 14 residues. V lost 5 bases and J 1 base, leaving 8 bases between the germline ends. The V gene's germline CDR1 is SGHVS and CDR2 FNYEAQ. Supplemented by reference TRBV7-6 and TRBJ2-2, the full variable domain reads GAGVSQSPRYKVTKRGQDVALRCDPISGHVSLYWYRQALGQGPEFLTYFNYEAQQDKSGLPNDRFSAERPEGSISTLTIQRTEQRDSAMYRCASSIQENTGELFFGEGSRLTVL.

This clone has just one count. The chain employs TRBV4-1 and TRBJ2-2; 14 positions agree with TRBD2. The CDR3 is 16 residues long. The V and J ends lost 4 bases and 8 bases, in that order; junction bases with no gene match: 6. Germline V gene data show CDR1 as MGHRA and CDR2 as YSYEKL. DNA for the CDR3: TGCGCCAGCAGCCCAGGACTAGCGGGAGGAATGGGGGAGCTGTTTTTT. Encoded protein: CASSPGLAGGMGELFF.

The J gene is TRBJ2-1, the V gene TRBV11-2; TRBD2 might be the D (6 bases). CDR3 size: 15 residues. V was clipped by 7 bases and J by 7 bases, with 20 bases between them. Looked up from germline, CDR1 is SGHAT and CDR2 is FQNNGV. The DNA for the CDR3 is TGTGCCAGCATCTCGCATGGAGGGCCGCGGAATGAGCAGTTCTTC. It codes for CASISHGGPRNEQFF.

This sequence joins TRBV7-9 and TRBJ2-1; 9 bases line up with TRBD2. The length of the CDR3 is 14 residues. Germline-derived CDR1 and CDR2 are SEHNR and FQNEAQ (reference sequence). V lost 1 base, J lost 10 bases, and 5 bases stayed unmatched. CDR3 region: CASSLERGASEQFF. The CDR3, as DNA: TGTGCCAGCAGCTTAGAGCGGGGGGCATCGGAGCAGTTCTTC.

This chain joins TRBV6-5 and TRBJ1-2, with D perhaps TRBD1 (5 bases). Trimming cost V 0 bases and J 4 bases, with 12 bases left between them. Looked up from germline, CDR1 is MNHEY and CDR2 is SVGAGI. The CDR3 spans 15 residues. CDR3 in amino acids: CASSYSIGVAYGYTF. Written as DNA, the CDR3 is TGTGCCAGCAGTTACTCGATAGGGGTGGCCTATGGCTACACCTTC.

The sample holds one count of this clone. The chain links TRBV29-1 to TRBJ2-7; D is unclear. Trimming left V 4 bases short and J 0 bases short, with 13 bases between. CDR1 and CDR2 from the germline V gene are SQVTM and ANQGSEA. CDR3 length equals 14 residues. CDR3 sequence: CSVVLVSGSYEQYF. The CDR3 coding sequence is TGCAGCGTTGTGTTGGTCAGTGGCTCCTACGAGCAGTACTTC.

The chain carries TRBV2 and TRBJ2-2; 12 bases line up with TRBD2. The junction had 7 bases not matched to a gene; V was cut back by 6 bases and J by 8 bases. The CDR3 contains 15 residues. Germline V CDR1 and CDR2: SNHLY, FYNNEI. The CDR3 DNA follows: TGTGCCAGCAGCGTGACTAGCGGGAGAGAAGGGGAGCTGTTTTTT. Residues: CASSVTSGREGELFF.

The CDR3 loop is CASSGGRIAGTDTQYF. The CDR3 bases are TGTGCCAGCAGCGGTGGGAGAATAGCGGGCACAGATACGCAGTATTTT. The rearrangement links TRBV7-2 to TRBJ2-3; TRBD2 is a possible D gene (6 bases). This CDR3 comprises 16 residues. The germline gives CDR1 SGHTA, CDR2 FQGNSA. V gave up 5 bases and J gave up 1 base, with 16 bases separating them.

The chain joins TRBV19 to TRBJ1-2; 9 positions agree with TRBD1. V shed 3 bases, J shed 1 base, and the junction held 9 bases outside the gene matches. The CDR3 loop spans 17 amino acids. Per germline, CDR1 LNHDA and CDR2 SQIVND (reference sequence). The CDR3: CASSMGTGLGDNYGYTF. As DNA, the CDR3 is TGTGCCAGTAGTATGGGGACAGGGCTGGGGGATAACTATGGCTACACCTTC.

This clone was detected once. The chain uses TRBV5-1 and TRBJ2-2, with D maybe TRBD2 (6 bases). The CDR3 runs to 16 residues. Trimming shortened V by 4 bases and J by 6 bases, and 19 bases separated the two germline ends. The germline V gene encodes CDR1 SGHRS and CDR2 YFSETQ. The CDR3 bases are TGCGCCAGCAGCGGAACTAGCCAGTTTAGCGCCGGGGAGCTGTTTTTT. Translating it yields CASSGTSQFSAGELFF.

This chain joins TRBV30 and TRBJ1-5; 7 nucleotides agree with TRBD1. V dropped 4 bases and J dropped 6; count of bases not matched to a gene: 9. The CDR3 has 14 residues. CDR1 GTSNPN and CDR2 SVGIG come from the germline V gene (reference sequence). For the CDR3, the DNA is TGTGCCTGGAACGCTGGGACAGATACTCAGCCCCAGCATTTT. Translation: CAWNAGTDTQPQHF.

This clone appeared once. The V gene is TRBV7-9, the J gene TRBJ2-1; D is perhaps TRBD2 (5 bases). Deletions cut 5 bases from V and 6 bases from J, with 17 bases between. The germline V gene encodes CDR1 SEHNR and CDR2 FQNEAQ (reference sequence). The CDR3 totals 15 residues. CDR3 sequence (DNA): TGTGCCAGCAGCCAGAGGACTCAGAGCTCCAATGAGCAGTTCTTC. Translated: CASSQRTQSSNEQFF. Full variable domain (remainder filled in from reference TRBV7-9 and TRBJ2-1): DTGVSQNPRHKITKRGQNVTFRCDPISEHNRLYWYRQTLGQGPEFLTYFQNEAQLEKSRLLSDRFSAERPKGSFSTLEIQRTEQGDSAMYLCASSQRTQSSNEQFFGPGTRLTVL.

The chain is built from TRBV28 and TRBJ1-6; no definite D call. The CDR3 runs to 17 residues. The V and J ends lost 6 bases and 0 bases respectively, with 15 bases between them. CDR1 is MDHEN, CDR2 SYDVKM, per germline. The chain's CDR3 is CASSTEALSSYNSPLHF. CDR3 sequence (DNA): TGTGCCAGCAGCACCGAAGCCCTTAGCTCCTATAATTCACCCCTCCACTTT.

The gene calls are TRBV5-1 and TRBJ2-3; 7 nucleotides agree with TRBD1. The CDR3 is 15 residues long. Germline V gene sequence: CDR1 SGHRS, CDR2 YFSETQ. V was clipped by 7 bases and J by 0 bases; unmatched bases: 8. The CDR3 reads CASARQGTSTDTQYF. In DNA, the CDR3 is TGCGCCAGCGCCAGACAGGGTACTAGCACAGATACGCAGTATTTT.